This TCR beta chain was retrieved from a study of cytomegalovirus exposure and HLA in healthy donors. The PCR used 60 Vbeta and 13 Jbeta primers. Sequenced by immunoSEQ multiplex PCR; TCRdb stores in-frame clones only, minus some. The repertoire holds roughly 160,000 clones, with approximately 77% as singletons. V was cut by 3 bases and J by 4 bases, with 10 bases left in between. The CDR3 has 15 amino acids. CDR1 and CDR2 from the germline V gene are MNHEY and SMNVEV (reference sequence). Concerning this clone itself: The antigen remains undetermined.

Study-wide points: Among donors in an Asian-associated ancestry cluster, a later analysis reportedly found fewer N-insertions than the approximately 700-donor mean. Specific recognition of CMV antigens was confirmed in vitro for a few chains (all CMV-associated).

The V call is TRBV27, the J call TRBJ2-6; no firm D call. This receptor was taken from a man aged 50 to 59 in good health and CMV-seropositive. Sequenced: PBMCs. CDR3: CASSLRISGANVLTF. The CDR3 coding sequence is TGTGCCAGCAGTTTGAGGATTTCCGGGGCCAACGTCCTGACTTTC.